This TCR beta chain appears in the sequencing data of a study of cytomegalovirus exposure and HLA in healthy donors. Primers: 60 Vbeta forward and 13 Jbeta reverse. Profiled with immunoSEQ multiplex PCR; TCRdb holds only in-frame clones, not every one. The table shows more than 95,000 clones, with roughly 13% occurring only once. With 7 bases clipped from V and 1 base from J, the junction kept 14 bases outside the gene matches. The CDR3 length is 18 residues. Per the germline V gene, CDR1 is MNHEY and CDR2 is SMNVEV (reference sequence). Notes on the study in general: Some public TCRs appeared in many individuals, while most sequences were rare.

A note on this clone: Its antigen is currently unknown.

The chain carries TRBV27 and TRBJ2-3; 10 bases agree with TRBD2. The sequence was obtained from a middle-aged man in good health and CMV-seropositive. The sequenced sample was PBMCs. CDR3 bases: TGTGCCAGCAACCTCGAAGGGAGCGGGAGGGTCGGCACAGATACGCAGTATTTT. This sequence encodes CASNLEGSGRVGTDTQYF.